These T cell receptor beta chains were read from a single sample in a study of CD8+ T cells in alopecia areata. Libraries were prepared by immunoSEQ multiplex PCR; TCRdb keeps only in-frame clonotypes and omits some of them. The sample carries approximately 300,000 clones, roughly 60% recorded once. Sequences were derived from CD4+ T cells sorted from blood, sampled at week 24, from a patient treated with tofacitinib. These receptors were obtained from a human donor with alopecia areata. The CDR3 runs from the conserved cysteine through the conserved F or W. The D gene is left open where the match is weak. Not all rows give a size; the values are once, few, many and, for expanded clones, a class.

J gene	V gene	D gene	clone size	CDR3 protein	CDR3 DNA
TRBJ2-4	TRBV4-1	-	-	CASSRVGGQNIQYF	TGCGCCAGCAGCCGCGTCGGGGGTCAAAACATTCAGTACTTC
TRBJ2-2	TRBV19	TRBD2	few	CASSPGSLAGVTGELFF	TGTGCCAGCTCCCCGGGGTCCCTAGCGGGGGTAACCGGGGAGCTGTTTTTT
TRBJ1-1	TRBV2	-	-	CASMQPGIAFF	TGTGCCAGCATGCAACCAGGGATAGCTTTCTTT
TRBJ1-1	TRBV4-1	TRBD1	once	CASSQGTGLNTEAFF	TGCGCCAGCAGCCAGGGGACAGGGTTGAACACTGAAGCTTTCTTT
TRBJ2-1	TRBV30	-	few	CAWSTGMGDEQFF	TGTGCCTGGAGTACCGGTATGGGCGATGAGCAGTTCTTC
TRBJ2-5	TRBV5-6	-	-	CASSFQGSTQYF	TGTGCCAGCAGCTTCCAGGGGAGTACCCAGTACTTC
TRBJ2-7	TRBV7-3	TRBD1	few	CASRPPGQGINEQYF	TGTGCCAGCAGACCCCCCGGACAGGGCATCAACGAGCAGTACTTC
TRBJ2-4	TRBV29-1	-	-	CSVTKNIQYF	TGCAGCGTTACTAAAAACATTCAGTACTTC
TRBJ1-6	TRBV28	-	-	CASSFVRIPLHF	TGTGCCAGCAGTTTCGTCAGGATCCCCCTCCACTTT
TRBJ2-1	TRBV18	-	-	CASSPRSQGWVNEQFF	TGTGCCAGCTCACCAAGGAGCCAGGGATGGGTGAATGAGCAGTTCTTC
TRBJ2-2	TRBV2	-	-	CASMAGAAGELFF	TGTGCCAGCATGGCGGGGGCGGCCGGGGAGCTGTTTTTT
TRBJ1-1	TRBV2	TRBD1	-	CASTRTGTMNTEAFF	TGTGCCAGCACCAGGACAGGGACTATGAACACTGAAGCTTTCTTT
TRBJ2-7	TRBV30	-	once	CAWSVQGGGREQYF	TGTGCCTGGAGTGTACAGGGAGGGGGTCGGGAGCAGTACTTC
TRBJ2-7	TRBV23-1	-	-	CASSPWGSSYEQYF	TGCGCCAGCAGTCCCTGGGGCTCATCCTACGAGCAGTACTTC
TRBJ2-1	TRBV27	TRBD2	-	CASSLSGLAGAQSYNEQFF	TGTGCCAGCAGTTTATCCGGACTAGCGGGGGCACAGAGCTACAATGAGCAGTTCTTC
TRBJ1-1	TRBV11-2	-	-	CASSVQGFYTEAFF	TGTGCCAGCAGCGTCCAGGGTTTCTACACTGAAGCTTTCTTT
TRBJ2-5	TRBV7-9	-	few	CASSLGGWETQYF	TGTGCCAGCAGCTTAGGAGGATGGGAGACCCAGTACTTC
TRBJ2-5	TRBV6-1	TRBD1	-	CASSRGQGESQYF	TGTGCCAGCAGCCGGGGACAGGGTGAATCCCAGTACTTC
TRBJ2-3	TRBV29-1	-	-	CSVAGQLTDTQYF	TGCAGCGTTGCTGGACAGCTCACAGATACGCAGTATTTT
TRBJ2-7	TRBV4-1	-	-	CASSQVPTGVPYEQYF	TGCGCCAGCAGCCAAGTTCCGACAGGTGTCCCCTACGAGCAGTACTTC
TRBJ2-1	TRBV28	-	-	CASYPGGSSYNEQFF	TGTGCCAGCTACCCCGGGGGTAGTTCCTACAATGAGCAGTTCTTC
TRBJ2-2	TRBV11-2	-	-	CASSLVGRRELFF	TGTGCCAGCAGCTTAGTCGGCCGGAGGGAGCTGTTTTTT
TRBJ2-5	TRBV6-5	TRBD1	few	CASSRSGTGIETQYF	TGTGCCAGCAGTCGTTCCGGGACAGGTATCGAGACCCAGTACTTC